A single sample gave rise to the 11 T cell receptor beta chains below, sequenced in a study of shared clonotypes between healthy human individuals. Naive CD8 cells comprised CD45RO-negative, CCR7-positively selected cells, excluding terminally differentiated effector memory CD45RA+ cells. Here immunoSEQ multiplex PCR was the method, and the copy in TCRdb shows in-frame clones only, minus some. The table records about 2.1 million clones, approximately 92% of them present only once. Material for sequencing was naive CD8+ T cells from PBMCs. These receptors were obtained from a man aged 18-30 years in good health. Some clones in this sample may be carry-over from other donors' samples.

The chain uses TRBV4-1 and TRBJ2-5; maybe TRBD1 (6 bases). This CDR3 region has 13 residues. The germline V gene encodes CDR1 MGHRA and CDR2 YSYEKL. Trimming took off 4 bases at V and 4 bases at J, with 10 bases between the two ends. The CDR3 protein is CASSPGQRETQYF. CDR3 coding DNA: TGCGCCAGCAGCCCTGGACAGCGAGAGACCCAGTACTTC.

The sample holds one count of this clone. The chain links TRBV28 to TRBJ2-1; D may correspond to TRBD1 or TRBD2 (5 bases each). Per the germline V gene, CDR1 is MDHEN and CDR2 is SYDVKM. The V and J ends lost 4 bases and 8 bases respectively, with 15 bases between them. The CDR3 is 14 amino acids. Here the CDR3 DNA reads TGTGCCAGCAGTTCGAGGGGAATTGTGGATGAGCAGTTCTTC. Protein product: CASSSRGIVDEQFF.

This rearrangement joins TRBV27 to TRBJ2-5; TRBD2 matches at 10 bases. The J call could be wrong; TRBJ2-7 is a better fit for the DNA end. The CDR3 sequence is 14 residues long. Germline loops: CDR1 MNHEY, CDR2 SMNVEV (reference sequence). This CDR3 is CASRPPSGRNEQYF. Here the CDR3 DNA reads TGTGCCAGCAGACCCCCTAGCGGGAGAAACGAGCAGTACTTC.

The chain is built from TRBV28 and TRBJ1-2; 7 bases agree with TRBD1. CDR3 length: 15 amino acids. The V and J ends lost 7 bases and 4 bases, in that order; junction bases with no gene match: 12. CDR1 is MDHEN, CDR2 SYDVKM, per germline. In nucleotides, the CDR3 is TGTGCCAGCACCCCGGACAGGCCTATACTCTATGGCTACACCTTC. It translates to CASTPDRPILYGYTF.

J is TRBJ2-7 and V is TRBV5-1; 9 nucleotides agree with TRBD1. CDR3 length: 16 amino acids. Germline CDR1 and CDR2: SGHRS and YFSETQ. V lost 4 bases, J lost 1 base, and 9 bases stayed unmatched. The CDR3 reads CASSRGRDRESYEQYF. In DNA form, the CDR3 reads TGCGCCAGCAGCCGGGGACGGGACAGGGAATCCTACGAGCAGTACTTC.

The CDR3 sequence is CASSLQEGEQFF. CDR3 nucleotide sequence: TGTGCCAGCAGCCTCCAGGAGGGGGAGCAGTTCTTC. The chain couples TRBV14 to TRBJ2-1, with D possibly matching TRBD2 (6 bases). Germline CDR1 is SGHDN and CDR2 is FVKESK. Between the trimmed V and J ends, which lost 4 bases and 10 bases, there was a span of 11 bases. This CDR3 has 12 residues.

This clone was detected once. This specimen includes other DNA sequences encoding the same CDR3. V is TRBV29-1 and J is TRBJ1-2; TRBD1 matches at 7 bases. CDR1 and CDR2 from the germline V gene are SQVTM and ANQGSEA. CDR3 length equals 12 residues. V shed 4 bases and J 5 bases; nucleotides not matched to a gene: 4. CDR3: CSVGTGGYGYTF. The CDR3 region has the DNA TGCAGCGTTGGGACAGGTGGATATGGCTACACCTTC.

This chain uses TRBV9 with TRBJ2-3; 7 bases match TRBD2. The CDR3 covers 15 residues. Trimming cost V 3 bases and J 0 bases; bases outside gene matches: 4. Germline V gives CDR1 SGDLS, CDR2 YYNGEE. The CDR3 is CASSASGPSTDTQYF. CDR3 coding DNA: TGTGCCAGCAGCGCTAGCGGACCTAGCACAGATACGCAGTATTTT. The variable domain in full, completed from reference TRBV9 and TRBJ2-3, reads DSGVTQTPKHLITATGQRVTLRCSPRSGDLSVYWYQQSLDQGLQFLIQYYNGEERAKGNILERFSAQQFPDLHSELNLSSLELGDSALYFCASSASGPSTDTQYFGPGTRLTVL.

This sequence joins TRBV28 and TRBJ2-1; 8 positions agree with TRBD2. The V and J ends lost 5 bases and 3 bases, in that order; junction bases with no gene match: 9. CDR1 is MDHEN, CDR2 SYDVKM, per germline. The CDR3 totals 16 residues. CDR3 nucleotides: TGTGCCAGCAGTCCAGTGACTAGCGAACACTACAATGAGCAGTTCTTC. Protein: CASSPVTSEHYNEQFF.

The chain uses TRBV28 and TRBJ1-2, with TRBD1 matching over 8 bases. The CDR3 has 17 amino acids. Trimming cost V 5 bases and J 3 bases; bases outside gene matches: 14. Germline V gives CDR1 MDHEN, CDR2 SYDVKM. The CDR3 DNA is TGTGCCAGCAGTCCCATACTCAGGGGGCTTTCGGACTATGGCTACACCTTC. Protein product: CASSPILRGLSDYGYTF.

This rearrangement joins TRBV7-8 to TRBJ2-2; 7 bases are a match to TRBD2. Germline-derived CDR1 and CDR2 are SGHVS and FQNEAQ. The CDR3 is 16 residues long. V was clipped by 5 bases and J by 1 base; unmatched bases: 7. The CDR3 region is CASSPPGGGNTGELFF. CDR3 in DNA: TGTGCCAGCAGCCCACCTGGCGGGGGGAACACCGGGGAGCTGTTTTTT.